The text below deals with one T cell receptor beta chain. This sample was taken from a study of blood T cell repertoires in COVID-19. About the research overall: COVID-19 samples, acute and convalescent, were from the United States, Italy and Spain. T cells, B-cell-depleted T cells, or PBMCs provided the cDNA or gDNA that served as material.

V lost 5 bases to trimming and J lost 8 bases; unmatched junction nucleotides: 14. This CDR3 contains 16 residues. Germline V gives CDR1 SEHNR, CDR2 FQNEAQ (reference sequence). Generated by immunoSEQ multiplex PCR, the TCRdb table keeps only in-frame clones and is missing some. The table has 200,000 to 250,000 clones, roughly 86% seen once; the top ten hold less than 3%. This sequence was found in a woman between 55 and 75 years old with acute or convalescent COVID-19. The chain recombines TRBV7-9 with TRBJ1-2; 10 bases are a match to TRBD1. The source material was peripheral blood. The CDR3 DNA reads TGTGCCAGCAGCCCTCCTTCGACAGGGGGCTTACGAGGCTACACCTTC. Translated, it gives CASSPPSTGGLRGYTF.